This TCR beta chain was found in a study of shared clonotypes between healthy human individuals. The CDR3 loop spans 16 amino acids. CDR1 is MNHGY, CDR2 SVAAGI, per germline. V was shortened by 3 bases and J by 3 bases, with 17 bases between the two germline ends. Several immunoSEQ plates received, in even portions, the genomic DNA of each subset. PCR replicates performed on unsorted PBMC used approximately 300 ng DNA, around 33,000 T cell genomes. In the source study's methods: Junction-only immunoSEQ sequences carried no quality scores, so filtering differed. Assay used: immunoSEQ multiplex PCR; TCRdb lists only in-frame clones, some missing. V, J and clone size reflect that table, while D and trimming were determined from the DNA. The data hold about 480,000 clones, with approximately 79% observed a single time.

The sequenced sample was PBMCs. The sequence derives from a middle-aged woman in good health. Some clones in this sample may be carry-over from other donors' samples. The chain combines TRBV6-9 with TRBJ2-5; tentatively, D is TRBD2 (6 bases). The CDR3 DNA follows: TGTGCCAGCAGTTACCCCCACCGGGACTTAGAAGAGACCCAGTACTTC. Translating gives CASSYPHRDLEETQYF.